A selection of T cell receptor beta chains follows, all from one sample in a study of shared clonotypes between healthy human individuals. Data came from immunoSEQ multiplex PCR; TCRdb stores just in-frame clones and leaves some out. Here the sample spans approximately 2,200,000 clones, 85% to 95% being singletons. Sequences were obtained from naive CD8+ T cells from PBMCs. Source of these receptors: a man aged 18 to 30 in good health. Some clones in this sample may be carry-over from other donors' samples. CDR3s include the opening cysteine and the closing phenylalanine or tryptophan. A D gene is named only where the DNA matches it firmly. Part of the rows lack a size; the others show once, few, many or a class for expanded clones.

>TRBJ2-7|TRBD1|TRBV29-1|NA
CSATGTASYEQYF
TGCAGCGCAACCGGGACAGCCTCCTACGAGCAGTACTTC
>TRBJ2-5|NA|TRBV28|NA
CASSLTGQSKETQYF
TGTGCCAGCAGCCTGACAGGCCAAAGCAAAGAGACCCAGTACTTC
>TRBJ2-7|TRBD1|TRBV11-3|once
CASSAGGQQYF
TGTGCCAGCAGCGCAGGGGGCCAGCAGTACTTC
>TRBJ2-6|NA|TRBV7-9|NA
CASSLTGFGANVLTF
TGTGCCAGCAGCCTAACAGGATTTGGGGCCAACGTCCTGACTTTC
>TRBJ2-7|TRBD2|TRBV9|NA
CASSASKGLAGINEQYF
TGTGCCAGCAGCGCCTCCAAGGGACTAGCGGGAATCAACGAGCAGTACTTC
>TRBJ1-1|NA|TRBV27|few
CASSFEGNTEAFF
TGTGCCAGCAGTTTTGAGGGTAACACTGAAGCTTTCTTT
>TRBJ2-2|TRBD1|TRBV28|NA
CASSTIPGTATGELFF
TGTGCCAGCAGTACAATTCCAGGGACAGCCACCGGGGAGCTGTTTTTT
>TRBJ2-7|NA|TRBV4-1|NA
CASSQGDLALSSYEQYF
TGCGCCAGCAGCCAAGGGGATCTGGCCCTTAGCTCCTACGAGCAGTACTTC
>TRBJ2-7|TRBD2|TRBV29-1|NA
CSASGGSGSYEQYF
TGCAGCGCATCAGGGGGTAGCGGGAGCTACGAGCAGTACTTC
>TRBJ2-5|NA|TRBV5-6|NA
CASSLGPAFETQYF
TGTGCCAGCAGCTTGGGGCCCGCGTTCGAGACCCAGTACTTC
>TRBJ1-6|TRBD1|TRBV6-5|NA
CASSGQGASPLHF
TGTGCCAGCAGCGGACAGGGCGCTTCACCCCTCCACTTT
>TRBJ2-7|TRBD1|TRBV27|NA
CASSYRTGLPYEQYF
TGTGCCAGCAGTTATCGGACAGGGCTGCCCTACGAGCAGTACTTC
>TRBJ2-7|NA|TRBV18|NA
CASSPGQKVSYEQYF
TGTGCCAGCTCACCAGGACAGAAAGTATCCTACGAGCAGTACTTC
>TRBJ2-7|NA|TRBV6-5|NA
CASSYSTGRIPYEQYF
TGTGCCAGCAGTTACTCCACAGGGAGAATCCCCTACGAGCAGTACTTC
>TRBJ2-7|TRBD1|TRBV6-5|NA
CASRGRGTGFYEQYF
TGTGCCAGCAGGGGCCGTGGGACAGGCTTCTACGAGCAGTACTTC
>TRBJ2-2|NA|TRBV6-5|NA
CASSYSMGPNTGELFF
TGTGCCAGCAGTTACTCGATGGGGCCGAACACCGGGGAGCTGTTTTTT
>TRBJ2-1|NA|TRBV6-5|NA
CASSSFREASGNEQFF
TGTGCCAGCAGTTCCTTTAGGGAGGCCTCGGGTAATGAGCAGTTCTTC
>TRBJ2-3|NA|TRBV9|NA
CASSVGGDTQYF
TGTGCCAGCAGCGTTGGAGGAGATACGCAGTATTTT
>TRBJ1-2|NA|TRBV15|once
CATSSFHRDAGIFVSAF
TGTGCCACCAGCAGCTTTCACCGGGACGCTGGTATTTTTGTTTCGGCCTTC
>TRBJ2-1|NA|TRBV19|NA
CASSIGGAQYNEQFF
TGTGCCAGTAGTATCGGCGGGGCCCAATACAATGAGCAGTTCTTC
>TRBJ2-2|TRBD2|TRBV10-3|NA
CAISEGTSGRTVGELFF
TGTGCCATCAGTGAAGGGACTAGCGGGAGGACGGTCGGGGAGCTGTTTTTT
>TRBJ2-1|TRBD2|TRBV5-1|NA
CASSSATLAGVFNEQFF
TGCGCCAGCAGCTCCGCTACACTAGCGGGAGTTTTCAATGAGCAGTTCTTC
>TRBJ1-5|NA|TRBV6-1|NA
CASISRGGNGQPQHF
TGTGCCAGCATCTCCAGAGGGGGTAACGGTCAGCCCCAGCATTTT
>TRBJ1-2|NA|TRBV19|once
CASRQFYGYTF
TGTGCCAGTAGACAGTTTTATGGCTACACCTTC
>TRBJ2-5|NA|TRBV6-5|NA
CASSYAAFQETQYF
TGTGCCAGCAGTTACGCGGCTTTTCAAGAGACCCAGTACTTC
>TRBJ1-1|NA|TRBV25-1|NA
CASSESRNPMNTEAFF
TGTGCCAGCAGTGAATCCAGGAATCCCATGAACACTGAAGCTTTCTTT
>TRBJ1-3|NA|TRBV28|NA
CASSHPPGSGNTIYF
TGTGCCAGCAGTCACCCCCCGGGGTCTGGAAACACCATATATTTT
>TRBJ1-2|NA|TRBV5-6|NA
CASSLSRGGDHYGYTF
TGTGCCAGCAGCTTGTCTCGCGGCGGAGATCACTATGGCTACACCTTC
>TRBJ2-6|NA|TRBV27|NA
CASGRGPGSGANVLTF
TGTGCCAGCGGAAGAGGGCCCGGCTCTGGGGCCAACGTCCTGACTTTC
>TRBJ2-7|NA|TRBV7-9|NA
CASSPQTFFPYYEQYF
TGTGCCAGCAGCCCTCAGACATTCTTCCCTTACTACGAGCAGTACTTC
>TRBJ2-2|TRBD2|TRBV7-8|NA
CASSLEPSGRGTGELFF
TGTGCCAGCAGCTTAGAGCCTAGCGGGAGAGGCACCGGGGAGCTGTTTTTT
>TRBJ2-5|TRBD2|TRBV18|NA
CASSPRTSGRVGETQYF
TGTGCCAGCTCACCACGAACTAGCGGGAGAGTCGGGGAGACCCAGTACTTC
>TRBJ1-4|NA|TRBV5-1|NA
CASSLGLTTVATNEKLFF
TGCGCCAGCAGCTTGGGACTCACTACAGTTGCAACTAATGAAAAACTGTTTTTT
>TRBJ1-5|NA|TRBV2|NA
CASRRTGWGSNQPQHF
TGTGCCAGCAGGAGAACAGGGTGGGGCAGCAATCAGCCCCAGCATTTT
>TRBJ2-7|TRBD1|TRBV15|once
CATSREQGAHEQYF
TGTGCCACCAGCAGAGAACAGGGGGCACACGAGCAGTACTTC
>TRBJ1-1|NA|TRBV28|NA
CASSFWGQFNTEAFF
TGTGCCAGCAGTTTTTGGGGGCAATTCAACACTGAAGCTTTCTTT
>TRBJ2-3|TRBD2|TRBV5-1|NA
CASSLYPSGTDTQYF
TGCGCCAGCAGCTTGTATCCTAGCGGGACAGATACGCAGTATTTT
>TRBJ2-7|TRBD2|TRBV4-2|NA
CASSQEPSLAGGPYSYEQYF
TGTGCCAGCAGCCAAGAACCCTCGCTAGCGGGAGGGCCTTACTCCTACGAGCAGTACTTC
>TRBJ1-5|NA|TRBV5-5|NA
CASSLGWQGANQPQHF
TGTGCCAGCAGCTTGGGATGGCAGGGAGCTAATCAGCCCCAGCATTTT
>TRBJ1-2|NA|TRBV7-8|NA
CASSIVLDDARVHGYTF
TGTGCCAGCAGCATCGTCCTGGACGACGCCCGAGTTCATGGCTACACCTTC
>TRBJ2-1|NA|TRBV11-2|NA
CASSLVPLGGGNSYNEQFF
TGTGCCAGCAGCTTAGTGCCCCTAGGAGGGGGGAACTCCTACAATGAGCAGTTCTTC
>TRBJ2-3|NA|TRBV7-9|NA
CASSQANEGRRTDTQYF
TGTGCCAGCAGCCAGGCCAATGAGGGGAGGAGGACAGATACGCAGTATTTT
>TRBJ2-5|NA|TRBV15|NA
CATSSQSGIQSETQYF
TGTGCCACCAGCAGCCAGTCAGGGATACAGTCGGAGACCCAGTACTTC